A selection of T cell receptor beta chains follows, all from one sample in a study of cytomegalovirus exposure and HLA in healthy donors. The table came from immunoSEQ multiplex PCR; TCRdb's copy has only in-frame clones and leaves some out. The sample records some 200,000 clones, 80% to 85% being singletons. Sequencing was done on a sample of PBMCs. The source is a woman younger than 35 in good health and CMV-seronegative. Each CDR3 is given with its conserved first and last residue. A D gene is named only where the DNA matches it firmly. Some rows have no size entry. The others give once, few or many, or a class for an expanded clone.

v_call: TRBV7-8
d_call: TRBD2
j_call: TRBJ2-4
clone_size: .
cdr3_aa: CASSLAGLAGEDLDIQYF
cdr3_nt: TGTGCCAGCAGCTTAGCGGGACTAGCGGGAGAGGATTTGGACATTCAGTACTTC

v_call: TRBV5-8
d_call: TRBD2
j_call: TRBJ2-7
clone_size: .
cdr3_aa: CASSPGLAGVEQYF
cdr3_nt: TGTGCCAGCAGCCCAGGACTAGCGGGAGTCGAGCAGTACTTC

v_call: TRBV6-1
d_call: TRBD1
j_call: TRBJ1-5
clone_size: .
cdr3_aa: CASSVPPGQGDQPQHF
cdr3_nt: TGTGCCAGCAGTGTCCCGCCGGGACAGGGTGATCAGCCCCAGCATTTT

v_call: TRBV25-1
d_call: TRBD1
j_call: TRBJ1-1
clone_size: .
cdr3_aa: CASSETGAMNTEAFF
cdr3_nt: TGTGCCAGCAGTGAAACAGGGGCCATGAACACTGAAGCTTTCTTT

v_call: TRBV4-2
d_call: TRBD1
j_call: TRBJ2-1
clone_size: .
cdr3_aa: CASSPSGTGAYNEQFF
cdr3_nt: TGTGCCAGCTCACCCTCCGGGACAGGAGCCTACAATGAGCAGTTCTTC

v_call: TRBV19
d_call: .
j_call: TRBJ2-1
clone_size: .
cdr3_aa: CASSPLGGTYNEQFF
cdr3_nt: TGTGCCAGTAGTCCCCTGGGGGGAACCTACAATGAGCAGTTCTTC

v_call: TRBV5-1
d_call: .
j_call: TRBJ2-5
clone_size: .
cdr3_aa: CASSWGRQGQETQYF
cdr3_nt: TGCGCCAGCAGCTGGGGGCGGCAGGGCCAAGAGACCCAGTACTTC

v_call: TRBV10-2
d_call: TRBD2
j_call: TRBJ2-1
clone_size: .
cdr3_aa: CASSGLADEQFF
cdr3_nt: TGCGCCAGCAGTGGACTAGCGGATGAGCAGTTCTTC

v_call: TRBV5-6
d_call: .
j_call: TRBJ1-4
clone_size: few
cdr3_aa: CASSWGDHNEKLFF
cdr3_nt: TGTGCCAGCAGCTGGGGGGACCATAATGAAAAACTGTTTTTT

v_call: TRBV28
d_call: TRBD2
j_call: TRBJ2-1
clone_size: .
cdr3_aa: CASSLFSGSQWDEQFF
cdr3_nt: TGTGCCAGCAGTTTATTTAGCGGGAGTCAGTGGGATGAGCAGTTCTTC

v_call: TRBV19
d_call: TRBD1
j_call: TRBJ1-4
clone_size: .
cdr3_aa: CASRRSWTGREKLFF
cdr3_nt: TGTGCCAGTAGACGCTCCTGGACAGGGCGGGAAAAACTGTTTTTT

v_call: TRBV28
d_call: .
j_call: TRBJ1-1
clone_size: .
cdr3_aa: CASNSETGNTEAFF
cdr3_nt: TGTGCCAGCAACTCCGAGACGGGGAACACTGAAGCTTTCTTT

v_call: TRBV6-6
d_call: TRBD1
j_call: TRBJ1-1
clone_size: few
cdr3_aa: CASSPQDRDTEAFF
cdr3_nt: TGTGCCAGCAGTCCTCAGGACAGGGACACTGAAGCTTTCTTT

v_call: TRBV18
d_call: .
j_call: TRBJ2-4
clone_size: .
cdr3_aa: CASSSSGWGLAKNIQYF
cdr3_nt: TGTGCCAGCTCAAGCTCTGGGTGGGGACTAGCCAAAAACATTCAGTACTTC

v_call: TRBV28
d_call: .
j_call: TRBJ1-3
clone_size: .
cdr3_aa: CASSNYRFSGNTIYF
cdr3_nt: TGTGCCAGCAGTAACTACCGATTCTCTGGAAACACCATATATTTT

v_call: TRBV30
d_call: TRBD1
j_call: TRBJ1-6
clone_size: .
cdr3_aa: CALDRENSPLHF
cdr3_nt: TGTGCCTTGGACAGGGAAAATTCACCCCTCCACTTT

v_call: TRBV6-6
d_call: TRBD2
j_call: TRBJ2-1
clone_size: .
cdr3_aa: CASSTTGLANEQFF
cdr3_nt: TGTGCCAGCAGCACCACGGGACTAGCCAATGAGCAGTTCTTC

v_call: TRBV10-3
d_call: .
j_call: TRBJ1-1
clone_size: .
cdr3_aa: CAIRSGGGATEAFF
cdr3_nt: TGTGCCATCCGATCCGGAGGCGGGGCCACTGAAGCTTTCTTT

v_call: TRBV7-6
d_call: .
j_call: TRBJ2-1
clone_size: .
cdr3_aa: CASSGSSDEQFF
cdr3_nt: TGTGCCAGCAGCGGGAGCTCGGACGAGCAGTTCTTC

v_call: TRBV2
d_call: .
j_call: TRBJ2-5
clone_size: .
cdr3_aa: CASSNSQETQYF
cdr3_nt: TGTGCCAGCAGCAACAGTCAAGAGACCCAGTACTTC

v_call: TRBV4-2
d_call: TRBD2
j_call: TRBJ2-7
clone_size: .
cdr3_aa: CASSHFLAGGYIPSYEQYF
cdr3_nt: TGTGCCAGCAGCCACTTCCTAGCGGGAGGGTATATACCGTCCTACGAGCAGTACTTC

v_call: TRBV11-3
d_call: .
j_call: TRBJ1-1
clone_size: .
cdr3_aa: CASSPRQVNTEAFF
cdr3_nt: TGTGCCAGCAGCCCCCGACAGGTGAACACTGAAGCTTTCTTT

v_call: TRBV7-2
d_call: .
j_call: TRBJ2-7
clone_size: .
cdr3_aa: CASSLLGGPYEQYF
cdr3_nt: TGTGCCAGCAGCTTACTGGGCGGGCCCTACGAGCAGTACTTC

v_call: TRBV18
d_call: TRBD1
j_call: TRBJ1-3
clone_size: .
cdr3_aa: CASSPGTGGRNTIYF
cdr3_nt: TGTGCCAGCTCACCGGGGACAGGGGGCCGAAACACCATATATTTT

v_call: TRBV29-1
d_call: TRBD2
j_call: TRBJ2-3
clone_size: .
cdr3_aa: CSVEEVGIAGNTDTQYF
cdr3_nt: TGCAGCGTTGAAGAAGTGGGGATAGCGGGAAACACAGATACGCAGTATTTT

v_call: TRBV27
d_call: TRBD2
j_call: TRBJ2-3
clone_size: .
cdr3_aa: CASSSRIAGPPDTQYF
cdr3_nt: TGTGCCAGCAGTTCACGTATAGCGGGACCTCCGGATACGCAGTATTTT

v_call: TRBV30
d_call: TRBD1
j_call: TRBJ2-3
clone_size: .
cdr3_aa: CALTTGKTDTQYF
cdr3_nt: TGTGCCCTCACGACAGGGAAGACAGATACGCAGTATTTT

v_call: TRBV11-1
d_call: TRBD1
j_call: TRBJ2-7
clone_size: .
cdr3_aa: CAAAGTGSYEQYF
cdr3_nt: TGTGCCGCCGCCGGGACAGGGTCCTACGAGCAGTACTTC

v_call: TRBV19
d_call: TRBD2
j_call: TRBJ2-4
clone_size: once
cdr3_aa: CASSRNPGLAGDGNIQYF
cdr3_nt: TGTGCCAGTAGCCGCAACCCGGGACTAGCGGGAGACGGTAACATTCAGTACTTC

v_call: TRBV6-5
d_call: .
j_call: TRBJ1-4
clone_size: .
cdr3_aa: CASSLRLNEKLFF
cdr3_nt: TGTGCCAGCAGCCTGAGGCTTAATGAAAAACTGTTTTTT